The entry that follows covers one T cell receptor (beta chain) sequence. Its antigen is unidentified. Repertoires were generated with immunoSEQ multiplex PCR, while TCRdb's copy carries only in-frame clones and drops some. Of about 120,000 clones listed, roughly 89% are singletons. The germline V gene has CDR1 SGHVS and CDR2 FQNEAQ. Trimming took 3 bases from V and 0 from J, leaving 12 bases between them. The CDR3 is 17 amino acids. This sample is drawn from a study of T cell responses to AZD1222 COVID-19 vaccine. Study conclusions and caveats: Seropositive AZD1222 recipients at baseline numbered only six or seven. At 160-218 and 743-854, vaccine-associated CD4 TCRs were dominant, and they spanned spike. Spike-specific TCR breadth rose after two AZD1222 doses, and depth rose as well. In the spike-specific TCR repertoire, nearly half reportedly target unmutated variant regions.

The clonotype was recovered from an adult in good health. The chain combines TRBV7-8 with TRBJ1-6, with D hard to call. The material sequenced was peripheral blood, taken on day 0 of AZD1222 vaccination. The CDR3 here is CASSFSTISSYNSPLHF. In nucleotides, the CDR3 is TGTGCCAGCAGCTTCTCCACTATTAGCTCCTATAATTCACCCCTCCACTTT.